Shown below are 28 T cell receptor beta chains from a single sample sequenced in a study of blood T cell repertoires in COVID-19. Some clones are missing from TCRdb's copy, which holds only in-frame ones; the method was immunoSEQ multiplex PCR. The repertoire has 200,000 to 250,000 clones, around 88% of them found once; the top ten carry around 1.5%. Specimen: peripheral blood. Source of these receptors: a man younger than 30 with active or convalescent COVID-19.

This chain links TRBV27 with TRBJ2-7; 9 nucleotides match TRBD1. The length of the CDR3 is 17 residues. Trimming cost V 6 bases and J 1 base; bases outside gene matches: 13. The V gene's germline CDR1 is MNHEY and CDR2 SMNVEV (reference sequence). The CDR3 DNA sequence: TGTGCCAGCAGCAAAGAAGGGACAGGGCCTCTTTCCTACGAGCAGTACTTC. Its translation is CASSKEGTGPLSYEQYF.

This sequence joins TRBV4-1 and TRBJ2-3; possibly TRBD1 for D (5 bases). The germline V gene has CDR1 MGHRA and CDR2 YSYEKL. Trimming took off 4 bases at V and 2 bases at J, with 10 bases between the two ends. The CDR3 contains 14 residues. CDR3 in amino acids: CASSREGVTDTQYF. The CDR3 DNA reads TGCGCCAGCAGCCGGGAAGGGGTCACAGATACGCAGTATTTT.

The CDR3 sequence is CASSWAGATDEQFF. In nucleotides, the CDR3 is TGCGCCAGCAGCTGGGCAGGGGCCACGGATGAGCAGTTCTTC. The gene calls are TRBV5-1 and TRBJ2-1; a possible D gene is TRBD1 (6 bases). Germline-derived CDR1 and CDR2 are SGHRS and YFSETQ. Trimming stripped 3 bases from V and 8 bases from J, with 15 bases between. CDR3 length: 14 residues.

The CDR3 sequence: CASSGPPTSRTGELFF. The CDR3, as DNA: TGTGCCAGCAGCGGGCCACCGACTAGTCGGACCGGGGAGCTGTTTTTT. V is TRBV11-3 and J is TRBJ2-2, with a possible D match to TRBD2 (6 bases). The germline V gene encodes CDR1 SGHNT and CDR2 YENEEA. The CDR3 runs to 16 residues. V was cut by 5 bases and J by 5 bases, with 18 bases left in between.

This chain uses TRBV2 with TRBJ1-2, with 7 bases aligning to TRBD1. The CDR3 loop spans 11 amino acids. V shed 4 bases and J 9 bases; nucleotides not matched to a gene: 2. Germline loops: CDR1 SNHLY, CDR2 FYNNEI. The CDR3 sequence: CASSGDSRYTF. The CDR3 nucleotides are TGTGCCAGCAGTGGGGACAGCCGCTACACCTTC. The whole variable domain, remainder taken from reference TRBV2 and TRBJ1-2, is EPEVTQTPSHQVTQMGQEVILRCVPISNHLYFYWYRQILGQKVEFLVSFYNNEISEKSEIFDDQFSVERPDGSNFTLKIRSTKLEDSAMYFCASSGDSRYTFGSGTRLTVV.

The chain has TRBV5-1 and TRBJ2-3; no firm D call. The CDR3 has 15 residues. The germline V and J ends were trimmed by 0 bases and 6 bases, with 14 bases remaining between them. Germline V gene sequence: CDR1 SGHRS, CDR2 YFSETQ. CDR3 protein: CASSLDVGPGDTQYF. As DNA, the CDR3 is TGCGCCAGCAGCTTGGATGTGGGCCCTGGGGATACGCAGTATTTT.

This chain's CDR3 is CAWTPRGDTQYF. CDR3 bases: TGTGCCTGGACTCCACGAGGGGATACGCAGTATTTT. The chain carries TRBV30 and TRBJ2-3, with D perhaps matching TRBD2 (5 bases). Trimming stripped 4 bases from V and 6 bases from J, with 11 bases between. Looked up from germline, CDR1 is GTSNPN and CDR2 is SVGIG (reference sequence). This CDR3 has 12 residues.

This clone was seen only a few times. The sample has other DNA sequences that encode this CDR3 too. The chain links TRBV7-6 to TRBJ1-1; D is unclear. The ends were cut back, 3 bases at V and 1 base at J, with 6 bases in the middle. The CDR3 length is 13 residues. The germline CDR1 and CDR2 sequences are SGHVS and FNYEAQ. Here the CDR3 DNA reads TGTGCCAGCAGCTTGGAGCAGAACACTGAAGCTTTCTTT. Translated: CASSLEQNTEAFF.

This chain uses TRBV2 with TRBJ2-5, with a tentative D call TRBD2 (6 bases). CDR1 and CDR2 (germline): SNHLY, FYNNEI. This CDR3 region has 12 residues. Trimming stripped 10 bases from V and 5 bases from J, with 14 bases between. The CDR3 here is CAMSGGVETQYF. The CDR3 coding sequence is TGTGCCATGAGCGGAGGGGTGGAGACCCAGTACTTC.

This chain links TRBV10-2 with TRBJ1-5, with 7 bases that match TRBD1. Germline values: CDR1 WSHSY, CDR2 SAAADI. The CDR3 totals 14 residues. V dropped 4 bases and J dropped 2; count of bases not matched to a gene: 2. The CDR3 nucleotides are TGCGCCAGCAGTGGGACAGGCGGCAATCAGCCCCAGCATTTT. It specifies CASSGTGGNQPQHF.

This clone occurred once. The J gene is TRBJ2-7, the V gene TRBV9; the D gene is possibly TRBD2 (6 bases). V was shortened by 0 bases and J by 0 bases, with 13 bases between the two germline ends. The CDR3 is 16 residues long. The germline V gene has CDR1 SGDLS and CDR2 YYNGEE. This CDR3 reads CASSVGGGVSSYEQYF. In nucleotides, the CDR3 is TGTGCCAGCAGCGTAGGAGGCGGGGTTAGCTCCTACGAGCAGTACTTC.

This clone was picked up a small number of times. The gene calls are TRBV6-5 and TRBJ2-1; 7 bases line up with TRBD1. The V gene end was trimmed by 6 bases and the J gene end by 1 base; junction bases not matched to a gene: 3. The CDR3 loop spans 14 amino acids. From germline, CDR1 is MNHEY and CDR2 SVGAGI. The CDR3 sequence is CASSWDSSYNEQFF. As DNA, the CDR3 is TGTGCCAGCAGCTGGGACAGTTCCTACAATGAGCAGTTCTTC.

The V and J genes are TRBV7-9 and TRBJ2-3; tentatively, D is TRBD2 (5 bases). Germline V CDR1 and CDR2: SEHNR, FQNEAQ (reference sequence). CDR3 length: 14 amino acids. V lost 3 bases, J lost 4 bases, and 11 bases lay in between. The CDR3 reads CASSFRDYADTQYF. The DNA of the CDR3 is TGTGCCAGCAGCTTCCGCGACTATGCAGATACGCAGTATTTT.

The V call is TRBV6-2 or TRBV6-3, the J call TRBJ1-5; possible D gene TRBD1, 6 bases. Germline lookup yields CDR1 MNHEY and CDR2 SVGEGT. The V end was cut by 2 bases, the J end by 0 bases, with 17 bases between. The CDR3 sequence is 18 residues long. The CDR3 region is CASSYPTGSPDSNQPQHF. CDR3 nucleotides: TGTGCCAGCAGTTACCCAACAGGGAGCCCAGATAGCAATCAGCCCCAGCATTTT.

The rearrangement joins TRBV9 to TRBJ2-1; 8 bases agree with TRBD2. V lost 7 bases to trimming and J lost 9 bases; unmatched junction nucleotides: 12. CDR1 and CDR2 (germline): SGDLS, YYNGEE. The CDR3 covers 14 residues. The CDR3 coding sequence is TGTGCCAGCGCGGGGGGCTATGGGAGCGGTGAGCAGTTCTTC. Encoded protein: CASAGGYGSGEQFF.

This clone was picked up a small number of times. This sequence joins TRBV9 and TRBJ1-1, with D maybe TRBD1 (5 bases). The CDR3 runs 14 residues. V was clipped by 0 bases and J by 6 bases, with 12 bases between them. CDR1 is SGDLS and CDR2 is YYNGEE in the germline V gene. The CDR3 DNA reads TGTGCCAGCAGCGTAGGGGGGGAACATGCTGAAGCTTTCTTT. It encodes CASSVGGEHAEAFF.

The rearrangement joins TRBV6-6 to TRBJ1-5, with 7 positions matching TRBD1. CDR1 and CDR2 (germline): MNHNY, SVGAGI (reference sequence). V lost 7 bases to trimming and J lost 2 bases; unmatched junction nucleotides: 8. CDR3 length: 15 amino acids. CDR3 nucleotides: TGTGCCAGCAACCGCCGACAGGGTGGCAATCAGCCCCAGCATTTT. Translation gives CASNRRQGGNQPQHF.

This chain links TRBV15 with TRBJ1-1; D not certain. The CDR3 has 12 amino acids. Trimming removed 6 bases from V and 0 bases from J, with 5 bases in between. Looked up from germline, CDR1 is LNHNV and CDR2 is YYDKDF (reference sequence). The CDR3 DNA reads as TGTGCCACCAGTGCTATGAACACTGAAGCTTTCTTT. Translation gives CATSAMNTEAFF.

V and J are TRBV28 and TRBJ2-4; 16 bases line up with TRBD2. The junction had 10 bases not matched to a gene; V was cut back by 7 bases and J by 1 base. The CDR3 totals 19 residues. Per germline, CDR1 MDHEN and CDR2 SYDVKM. The CDR3 DNA reads as TGTGCCAGCACCCCGGGACTAGCGGGAGGGAGTGGGGCCAAAAACATTCAGTACTTC. It yields the protein CASTPGLAGGSGAKNIQYF. The full variable domain, its missing parts supplied by reference TRBV28 and TRBJ2-4, is DVKVTQSSRYLVKRTGEKVFLECVQDMDHENMFWYRQDPGLGLRLIYFSYDVKMKEKGDIPEGYSVSREKKERFSLILESASTNQTSMYLCASTPGLAGGSGAKNIQYFGAGTRLSVL.

The chain carries TRBV9 and TRBJ1-4; TRBD1 aligns across 7 bases. V dropped 5 bases and J dropped 0; count of bases not matched to a gene: 7. The CDR3 length is 16 residues. In germline, CDR1 is SGDLS, CDR2 YYNGEE. The CDR3 DNA is TGTGCCAGCAGTACAGGGGTGAAGGCAACTAATGAAAAACTGTTTTTT. Translation gives CASSTGVKATNEKLFF.

The chain recombines TRBV9 with TRBJ2-5; 9 nucleotides agree with TRBD1. The J segment lost 3 bases and the V segment lost 4 bases, leaving 7 bases of the junction unmatched. CDR1 is SGDLS and CDR2 is YYNGEE in the germline V gene. This CDR3 spans 15 amino acids. CDR3 sequence: CASSTTGGIKETQYF. In DNA, the CDR3 is TGTGCCAGCAGCACGACAGGGGGAATAAAAGAGACCCAGTACTTC.

The V gene is TRBV6-2 or TRBV6-3, the J gene TRBJ2-4; 9 bases are a match to TRBD1. Germline CDR1 and CDR2: MNHEY and SVGEGT. V shed 7 bases, J shed 6 bases, and the junction held 16 bases outside the gene matches. The CDR3 spans 17 residues. This CDR3 reads CASTPKGRDRARNIQYF. As DNA, the CDR3 is TGTGCCAGCACCCCAAAAGGCAGGGACAGGGCAAGAAACATTCAGTACTTC.

The chain has TRBV6-1 and TRBJ2-5; perhaps TRBD1 as D (5 bases). The germline V and J ends were trimmed by 1 base and 7 bases, with 10 bases remaining between them. The CDR3 runs to 13 residues. Germline CDR1 and CDR2: MNHNS and SASEGT. The CDR3 is CASSEGGIGTQYF. CDR3 DNA sequence: TGTGCCAGCAGTGAAGGGGGCATCGGGACCCAGTACTTC.

The chain is built from TRBV5-5 and TRBJ1-4; 7 positions match TRBD1. The CDR3 runs to 15 residues. Per the germline V gene, CDR1 is SGHKS and CDR2 is YYEKEE (reference sequence). J lost 7 bases, V lost 4 bases, and 10 bases had no gene match. The DNA for the CDR3 is TGTGCCAGCAGCCAACGACAGGGTTGGCGTGAAAAACTGTTTTTT. It specifies CASSQRQGWREKLFF.

The J gene is TRBJ1-1, the V gene TRBV30; unclear D gene. Germline V gives CDR1 GTSNPN, CDR2 SVGIG (reference sequence). This CDR3 region has 16 residues. Trimming cost V 0 bases and J 2 bases, with 16 bases left between them. The CDR3 coding sequence is TGTGCCTGGAGTGTACCCGCAGGTAGAGTAAACACTGAAGCTTTCTTT. Translating it yields CAWSVPAGRVNTEAFF.

The rearrangement joins TRBV6-2 or TRBV6-3 to TRBJ2-7, with 7 bases aligning to TRBD1. This CDR3 region has 16 residues. V shed 4 bases, J shed 0 bases, and the junction held 9 bases outside the gene matches. CDR1 MNHEY and CDR2 SVGEGT come from the germline V gene. The CDR3 coding sequence is TGTGCCAGCAGTTCGCCGACAGGGCTTGGCTCCTACGAGCAGTACTTC. This gives the protein CASSSPTGLGSYEQYF.

The CDR3 is CAWSGAPGQRSNYGYTF. CDR3 sequence (DNA): TGTGCCTGGAGTGGGGCACCGGGACAGCGATCTAACTATGGCTACACCTTC. The genes are TRBV30 and TRBJ1-2; TRBD1 aligns across 7 bases. The CDR3 has 17 amino acids. The germline gives CDR1 GTSNPN, CDR2 SVGIG (reference sequence). With V trimmed by 1 base and J by 0 bases, 11 bases remained unmatched.

In nucleotides, the CDR3 is TGTGCCAGCAGCCAAGGGACAGGGAACTACGAGCAGTACTTC. Its protein product is CASSQGTGNYEQYF. The chain is built from TRBV3-1 (or the pseudogene TRBV3-2) and TRBJ2-7; 8 nucleotides align to TRBD1. CDR1 is LGHDT, CDR2 YNNKEL, per germline (reference sequence). The CDR3 has 14 residues. V was clipped by 1 base and J by 3 bases; unmatched bases: 2.